This T cell receptor beta chain is drawn from a study of OX40 agonist ivuxolimab in advanced cancers. Assay used: immunoSEQ multiplex PCR; TCRdb lists only in-frame clones, some missing. The sample carries about 110,000 clones, around 93% recorded once. The sampling schedule covered blood at baseline, cycle 4 day 1, and cycle 7 day 1. The sample was CD4+ or CD8+ T cells sorted from blood, taken in a trial of the OX40 agonist ivuxolimab. This clonotype originated in an adult with an advanced solid tumor such as melanoma, head and neck, liver or kidney cancer.

The CDR3 region has the DNA TGCGCCAGCAGCTTGGAGGCTAGCGGGAGTCGGAGGGAGACCCAGTACTTC. Its translation is CASSLEASGSRRETQYF. V is TRBV5-1 and J is TRBJ2-5; TRBD2 agrees at 10 bases. This CDR3 spans 17 amino acids. The V and J ends lost 0 bases and 5 bases, in that order; junction bases with no gene match: 10. Germline CDR1 is SGHRS and CDR2 is YFSETQ.